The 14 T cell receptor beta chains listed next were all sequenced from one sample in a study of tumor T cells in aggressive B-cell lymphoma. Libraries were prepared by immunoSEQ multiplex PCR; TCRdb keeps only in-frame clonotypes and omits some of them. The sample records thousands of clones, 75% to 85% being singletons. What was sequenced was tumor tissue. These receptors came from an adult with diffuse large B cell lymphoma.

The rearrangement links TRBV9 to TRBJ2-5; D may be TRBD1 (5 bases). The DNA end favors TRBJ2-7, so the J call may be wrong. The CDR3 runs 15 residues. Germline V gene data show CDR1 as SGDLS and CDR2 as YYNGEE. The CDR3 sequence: CASSVAVQGRYEQYF. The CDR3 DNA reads TGTGCCAGCAGCGTAGCTGTGCAGGGCAGATACGAGCAGTACTTC.

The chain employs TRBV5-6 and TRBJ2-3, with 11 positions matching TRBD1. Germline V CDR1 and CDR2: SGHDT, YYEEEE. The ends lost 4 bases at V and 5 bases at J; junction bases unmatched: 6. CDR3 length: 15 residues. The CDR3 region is CASSLPGQGGDTQYF. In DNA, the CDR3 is TGTGCCAGCAGCCTACCGGGACAGGGGGGAGATACGCAGTATTTT.

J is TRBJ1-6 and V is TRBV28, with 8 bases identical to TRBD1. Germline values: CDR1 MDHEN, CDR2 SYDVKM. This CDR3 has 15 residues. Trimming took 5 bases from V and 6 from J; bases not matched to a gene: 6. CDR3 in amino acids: CASSPRDRLNSPLHF. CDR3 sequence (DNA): TGTGCCAGCAGTCCTCGGGACAGGCTTAATTCACCCCTCCACTTT.

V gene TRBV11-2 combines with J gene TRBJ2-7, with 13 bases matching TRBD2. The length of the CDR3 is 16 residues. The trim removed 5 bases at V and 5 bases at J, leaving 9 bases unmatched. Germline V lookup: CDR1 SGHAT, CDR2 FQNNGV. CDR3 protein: CASSRGLAGVGHEQYF. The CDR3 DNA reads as TGTGCCAGCAGCCGCGGACTAGCGGGAGTGGGGCACGAGCAGTACTTC.

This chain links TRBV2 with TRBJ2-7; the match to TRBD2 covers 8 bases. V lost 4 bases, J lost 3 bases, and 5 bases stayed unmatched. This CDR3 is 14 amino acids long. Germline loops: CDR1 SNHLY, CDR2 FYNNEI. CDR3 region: CASSVSGTSYEQYF. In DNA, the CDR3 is TGTGCCAGCAGTGTTAGCGGGACAAGCTACGAGCAGTACTTC. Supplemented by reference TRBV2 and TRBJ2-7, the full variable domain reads EPEVTQTPSHQVTQMGQEVILRCVPISNHLYFYWYRQILGQKVEFLVSFYNNEISEKSEIFDDQFSVERPDGSNFTLKIRSTKLEDSAMYFCASSVSGTSYEQYFGPGTRLTVT.

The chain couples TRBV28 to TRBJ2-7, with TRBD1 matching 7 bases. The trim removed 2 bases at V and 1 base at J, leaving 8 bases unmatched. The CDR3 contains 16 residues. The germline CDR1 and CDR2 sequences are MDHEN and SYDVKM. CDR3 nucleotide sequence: TGTGCCAGCAGTTTAATCTCTGGCAGGGGGTCCTACGAGCAGTACTTC. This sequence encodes CASSLISGRGSYEQYF. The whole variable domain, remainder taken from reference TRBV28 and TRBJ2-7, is DVKVTQSSRYLVKRTGEKVFLECVQDMDHENMFWYRQDPGLGLRLIYFSYDVKMKEKGDIPEGYSVSREKKERFSLILESASTNQTSMYLCASSLISGRGSYEQYFGPGTRLTVT.

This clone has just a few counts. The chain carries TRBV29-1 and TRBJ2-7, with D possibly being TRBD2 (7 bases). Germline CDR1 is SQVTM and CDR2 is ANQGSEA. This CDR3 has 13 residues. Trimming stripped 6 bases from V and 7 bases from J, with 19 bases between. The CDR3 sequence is CSVEGGTLGEQYF. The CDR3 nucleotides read TGCAGCGTGGAGGGGGGGACACTGGGAGAGCAGTACTTC.

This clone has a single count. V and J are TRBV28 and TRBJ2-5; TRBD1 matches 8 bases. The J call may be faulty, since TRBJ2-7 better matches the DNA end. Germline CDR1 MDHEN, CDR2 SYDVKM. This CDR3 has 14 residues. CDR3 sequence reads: CASSTGGRSYEQYF. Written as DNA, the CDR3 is TGTGCCAGCAGTACAGGGGGTCGCTCCTACGAGCAGTACTTC.

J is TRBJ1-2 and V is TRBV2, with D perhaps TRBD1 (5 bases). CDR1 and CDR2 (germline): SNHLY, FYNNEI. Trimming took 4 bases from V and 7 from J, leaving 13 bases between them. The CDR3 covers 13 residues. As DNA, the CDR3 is TGTGCCAGCAGTGTTGGGGCAGTCGGTGGCTACACCTTC. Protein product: CASSVGAVGGYTF.

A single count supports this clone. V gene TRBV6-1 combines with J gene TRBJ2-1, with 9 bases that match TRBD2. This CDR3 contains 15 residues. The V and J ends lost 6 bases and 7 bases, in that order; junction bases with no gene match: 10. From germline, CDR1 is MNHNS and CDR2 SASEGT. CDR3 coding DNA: TGTGCCAGCAGCTTGCGGGAGGGTTCATGGAATGAGCAGTTCTTC. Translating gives CASSLREGSWNEQFF.

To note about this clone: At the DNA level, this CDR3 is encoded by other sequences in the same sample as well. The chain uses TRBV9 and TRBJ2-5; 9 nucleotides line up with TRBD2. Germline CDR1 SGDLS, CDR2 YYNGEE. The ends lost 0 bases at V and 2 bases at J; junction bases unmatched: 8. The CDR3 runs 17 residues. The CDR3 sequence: CASSVGRGGLGQETQYF. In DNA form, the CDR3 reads TGTGCCAGCAGCGTAGGGCGGGGGGGCCTGGGACAAGAGACCCAGTACTTC.

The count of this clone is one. CDR3 region: CASSPTGNYGYTF. The CDR3 region has the DNA TGTGCCAGCAGCCCGACAGGGAACTATGGCTACACCTTC. The rearrangement joins TRBV5-4 to TRBJ1-2; 7 nucleotides line up with TRBD1. The CDR3 runs 13 residues. V was clipped by 4 bases and J by 2 bases; unmatched bases: 2. Germline CDR1 and CDR2: SGHNT and YYREEE (reference sequence).

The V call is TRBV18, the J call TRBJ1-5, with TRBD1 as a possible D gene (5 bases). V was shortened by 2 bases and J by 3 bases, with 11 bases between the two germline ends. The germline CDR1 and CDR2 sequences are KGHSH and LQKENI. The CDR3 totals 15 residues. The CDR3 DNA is TGTGCCAGCTCACCAACCCAGGGCCCCAATCAGCCCCAGCATTTT. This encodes CASSPTQGPNQPQHF.

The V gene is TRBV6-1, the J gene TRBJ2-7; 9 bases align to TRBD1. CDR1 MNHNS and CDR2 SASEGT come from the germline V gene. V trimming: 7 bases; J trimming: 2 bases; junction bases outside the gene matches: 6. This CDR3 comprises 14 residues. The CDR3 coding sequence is TGTGCCAGCATGCGGGGGACAGGGCCCTACGAGCAGTACTTC. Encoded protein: CASMRGTGPYEQYF.